One TCR beta chain is described in this entry. J lost 14 bases, V lost 3 bases, and 23 bases had no gene match. The germline V gene encodes CDR1 MGHRA and CDR2 YSYEKL. The CDR3 covers 18 residues. Making TCR beta cDNA involved around 500 ng total RNA and a constant-region primer. Slightly modified ARM-PCR with three nested multiplex PCR rounds yielded TCR beta libraries. Running around 9 cycles apiece, the first two PCR rounds relied on TRBV1-TRBV30 forward primers together with a C-beta reverse primer. A single record per CDR3 protein comes from TCRdb applying MiXCR to the multiplex PCR reads. Altogether 60,000 or so distinct CDR3 sequences are present, about three quarters being singletons, with the ten largest covering 55% to 70%. Co-extraction yielded RNA and DNA from approximately 22-30 mg of unsorted bulk tissue. Resection treated the patients' primary liver carcinoma. Treatment-naive at the time, the patients had chronic HBV infection.

The sample comes from a study of tumor-infiltrating lymphocytes in primary liver carcinoma. Study information: Patients comprised men and women whose ages fell between 30 and 69 years.

V is TRBV4-1 and J is TRBJ2-3, with TRBD2 matching 10 bases. Sequencing input: liver tumor tissue from sampling region 2. As for subset: tumor region T2, inferior pole. This clonotype was sampled from a man aged 35-49 years with primary liver carcinoma and hepatitis B virus infection. The CDR3 DNA reads as TGCGCCAGCAGCCAGACCATTGCTCTAGCGGGAGTCACCGATACCCTGTATTTT. This encodes CASSQTIALAGVTDTLYF.